A selection of T cell receptor beta chains follows, all from one sample in a study of T-cell memory formation after mild COVID-19. TCRdb ran MiXCR on the 5' RACE reads and lists one entry per CDR3 protein. This sample has 200,000 to 250,000 distinct CDR3 sequences; about 9.2% occur once, and the top ten carry around 3.3%. Material: PBMCs or a T cell subset sorted from them (not recorded which). The receptors originated from a young man who had mild COVID-19 (a few samples of this study predate the infection). Cell type and time point are not known. Both conserved end residues are part of each CDR3. Fields, in order: V gene, J gene, D gene, clone size, CDR3 protein, CDR3 DNA. A D gene is named only where the DNA matches it firmly. Some rows mark clone size as missing; the rest say once, few, many or name a class of expanded clone.

TRBV6-2/TRBV6-3	TRBJ2-3	-	many	CASTYSLDTQYF	TGTGCCAGCACCTACTCTCTCGATACGCAGTATTTT
TRBV7-8	TRBJ1-2	TRBD1	few	CASSFDRVVTF	TGTGCCAGCAGCTTTGACAGGGTAGTCACCTTC
TRBV5-1	TRBJ1-1	TRBD1	-	CASSLWTGPNTEAFF	TGCGCCAGCAGCTTATGGACAGGGCCCAACACTGAAGCTTTCTTT
TRBV5-1	TRBJ2-5	-	many	CASSLRVQETQYF	TGCGCCAGCAGCTTGAGGGTACAAGAGACCCAGTACTTC
TRBV7-8	TRBJ2-2	-	-	CASSSTTLAYPANTGELFF	TGTGCCAGCAGCTCGACGACCTTAGCGTACCCTGCGAACACCGGGGAGCTGTTTTTT
TRBV20-1	TRBJ2-3	TRBD1	few	CSARDRSSTQYF	TGCAGTGCACGGGACAGATCGAGCACGCAGTATTTT
TRBV5-1	TRBJ1-1	-	many	CASSSDTGMNTEAFF	TGCGCCAGCAGCTCTGACACCGGTATGAACACTGAAGCTTTCTTT
TRBV18	TRBJ1-6	TRBD1	few	CASSSTDRVNSPLHF	TGTGCCAGCTCATCAACGGACAGGGTTAATTCACCCCTCCACTTT
TRBV11-2	TRBJ1-2	-	once	CASSPGPTYGYTF	TGTGCCAGCAGCCCCGGACCTACCTATGGCTACACCTTC
TRBV6-5	TRBJ2-5	-	few	CASSVRTLVGETQYF	TGTGCCAGCAGTGTCAGAACCCTAGTTGGGGAGACCCAGTACTTC
TRBV25-1	TRBJ1-2	-	few	CASRTSGKGGYTF	TGTGCCAGCAGAACGTCGGGAAAAGGCGGCTACACCTTC
TRBV3-1	TRBJ2-5	-	few	CASSQDQSETQYF	TGTGCCAGCAGCCAAGATCAGTCCGAGACCCAGTACTTC
TRBV4-1	TRBJ1-1	-	-	CASSRHFGQIKNTEAFF	TGCGCCAGCAGCCGCCATTTCGGACAGATAAAGAACACTGAAGCTTTCTTT
TRBV4-2	TRBJ2-3	-	-	CASSQGLHASTDTQYF	TGTGCCAGCAGCCAGGGACTGCATGCTAGCACAGATACGCAGTATTTT
TRBV20-1	TRBJ2-1	-	-	CSATDRFRYNEQFF	TGCAGTGCTACAGACAGGTTTCGTTACAATGAGCAGTTCTTC
TRBV9	TRBJ2-3	-	-	CASSVGVTLSTDTQYF	TGTGCCAGCAGCGTAGGGGTAACTCTAAGCACAGATACGCAGTATTTT
TRBV11-2	TRBJ2-3	TRBD2	few	CASIGGAGVGTDTQYF	TGTGCCAGCATCGGGGGGGCAGGAGTTGGCACAGATACGCAGTATTTT
TRBV25-1	TRBJ2-3	-	few	CASSGIASDTQYF	TGTGCCAGCAGTGGCATAGCGTCAGATACGCAGTATTTT
TRBV6-5	TRBJ1-2	-	many	CASSYSIGGPIVDYTF	TGTGCCAGCAGTTACTCGATAGGCGGACCCATTGTAGACTACACCTTC
TRBV2	TRBJ2-7	TRBD1	-	CASSERQGALGEQYF	TGTGCCAGCAGTGAGAGACAGGGGGCATTGGGCGAGCAGTACTTC
TRBV12-5	TRBJ2-6	-	few	CASGLVNRIGPGALSGANVLTF	TGTGCTAGTGGTTTGGTAAATAGGATAGGGCCGGGGGCCCTCTCTGGGGCCAACGTCCTGACTTTC
TRBV5-6	TRBJ1-2	-	many	CASSPFFQGAGYTF	TGTGCCAGCAGTCCCTTTTTCCAGGGCGCGGGCTACACCTTC
TRBV20-1	TRBJ2-5	-	few	CSASPGLQETQYF	TGCAGTGCTTCCCCTGGACTGCAAGAGACCCAGTACTTC
TRBV4-1	TRBJ2-3	-	many	CASRLTPPTRIQGGPDAQYF	TGCGCCAGCAGACTAACCCCCCCGACGCGGATCCAGGGTGGCCCAGATGCCCAGTATTTT
TRBV2	TRBJ1-1	-	few	CASSEFGRQNTEAFF	TGTGCCAGCAGTGAATTCGGACGGCAAAACACTGAAGCTTTCTTT
TRBV2	TRBJ1-1	-	few	CASSEALTADRAFF	TGTGCCAGCAGTGAAGCGCTTACAGCAGACCGAGCTTTCTTT
TRBV5-1	TRBJ1-5	-	many	CASSFNGEGQPQHF	TGCGCCAGCAGCTTTAACGGGGAGGGTCAGCCCCAGCATTTT
TRBV7-3	TRBJ1-2	-	-	CASSFLQGGGYTF	TGTGCCAGCAGCTTTCTACAGGGTGGCGGCTACACCTTC
TRBV14	TRBJ2-2	TRBD1	many	CASSQGYRGRNTGELFF	TGTGCCAGCAGCCAAGGCTACAGGGGCCGTAACACCGGGGAGCTGTTTTTT
TRBV29-1	TRBJ1-6	TRBD1	few	CSVRRDSDNSPLHF	TGCAGCGTTAGACGGGACAGCGATAATTCACCCCTCCACTTT
TRBV6-2/TRBV6-3	TRBJ1-1	-	-	CASSSQGDEAFF	TGTGCCAGCAGTTCCCAAGGAGATGAAGCTTTCTTT
TRBV7-9	TRBJ2-3	-	-	CASSLQQDTQYF	TGTGCCAGCAGCTTGCAACAAGATACGCAGTATTTT
TRBV7-8	TRBJ2-1	-	-	CASSLPPLAGYNEQFF	TGTGCCAGCAGCCTCCCCCCTTTGGCAGGGTACAATGAGCAGTTCTTC
TRBV7-3	TRBJ2-3	-	many	CASSFIAGSTDTQYF	TGTGCCAGCAGCTTTATTGCAGGGTCCACAGATACGCAGTATTTT
TRBV5-5	TRBJ2-4	TRBD1	few	CASSLARGTVGIQYF	TGTGCCAGCAGCTTGGCCAGGGGGACGGTTGGCATTCAGTACTTC
TRBV12-5	TRBJ2-5	TRBD1	-	CASGPDRGRQETQYF	TGTGCTAGTGGCCCGGACAGGGGGCGGCAAGAGACCCAGTACTTC
TRBV5-5	TRBJ2-5	-	-	CASSFPRQETQYF	TGTGCCAGCAGCTTCCCCAGACAAGAGACCCAGTACTTC
TRBV5-1	TRBJ1-1	TRBD1	many	CASSTSGQGETEAFF	TGCGCCAGCAGCACGTCTGGACAGGGAGAGACTGAAGCTTTCTTT
TRBV20-1	TRBJ1-2	-	-	CSARDTGTPGGYTF	TGCAGTGCTAGAGATACGGGGACCCCGGGAGGCTACACCTTC
TRBV7-2	TRBJ2-3	-	many	CASSLVPGLNTQYF	TGTGCCAGCAGCTTAGTTCCAGGGCTTAATACGCAGTATTTT
TRBV5-1	TRBJ1-2	-	few	CASRIGQVLQTNYGYTF	TGCGCCAGCAGAATTGGTCAGGTGTTGCAGACGAACTATGGCTACACCTTC
TRBV4-1	TRBJ2-3	-	many	CASSQDTDTQYF	TGCGCCAGCAGCCAAGATACAGATACGCAGTATTTT
TRBV27	TRBJ1-1	-	-	CASSLYSSEGAEAFF	TGTGCCAGCAGTTTATATTCCTCAGAGGGAGCTGAAGCTTTCTTT
TRBV7-2	TRBJ2-5	TRBD2	-	CASRPRLAGGLGTQYF	TGTGCCAGCAGGCCACGACTAGCGGGGGGCTTGGGGACCCAGTACTTC
TRBV29-1	TRBJ2-1	TRBD2	-	CSVEELAKYNEQFF	TGCAGCGTTGAAGAACTAGCGAAGTACAATGAGCAGTTCTTC
TRBV7-2	TRBJ2-6	TRBD1	-	CASSSGQTLSGANVLTF	TGTGCCAGCAGCTCGGGACAGACTCTTTCTGGGGCCAACGTCCTGACTTTC
TRBV10-3	TRBJ2-6	-	-	CAIRDSPGADSGANVLTF	TGTGCCATCAGAGATTCTCCGGGGGCTGACTCTGGGGCCAACGTCCTGACTTTC
TRBV7-3	TRBJ2-5	-	-	CASSLLPGRLETQYF	TGTGCCAGCAGCTTACTCCCGGGGCGGTTGGAGACCCAGTACTTC
TRBV6-2/TRBV6-3	TRBJ2-1	TRBD2	few	CASSSRLAGGLTQFF	TGTGCCAGCAGTTCCCGACTAGCGGGGGGGCTCACGCAGTTCTTC
TRBV4-3	TRBJ1-2	-	many	CASSQTHSAGYTF	TGCGCCAGCAGCCAAACACACAGCGCTGGCTACACCTTC
TRBV11-2	TRBJ2-2	TRBD2	few	CASSFGGDTGELFF	TGTGCCAGCAGCTTCGGGGGGGACACCGGGGAGCTGTTTTTT
TRBV27	TRBJ1-6	TRBD1	-	CASSSDRGHNSPLHF	TGTGCCAGCAGTTCGGACAGGGGTCATAATTCACCCCTCCACTTT
TRBV18	TRBJ1-2	-	few	CASSPGPEWVNYGYTF	TGTGCCAGCTCCCCAGGCCCCGAGTGGGTTAACTATGGCTACACCTTC
TRBV20-1	TRBJ2-2	TRBD1	few	CSVTRTGTGELFF	TGCAGTGTCACTAGGACAGGGACCGGGGAGCTGTTTTTT
TRBV4-1	TRBJ2-3	-	-	CASSLTSYTDTQYF	TGCGCCAGCAGCCTAACTAGTTACACAGATACGCAGTATTTT